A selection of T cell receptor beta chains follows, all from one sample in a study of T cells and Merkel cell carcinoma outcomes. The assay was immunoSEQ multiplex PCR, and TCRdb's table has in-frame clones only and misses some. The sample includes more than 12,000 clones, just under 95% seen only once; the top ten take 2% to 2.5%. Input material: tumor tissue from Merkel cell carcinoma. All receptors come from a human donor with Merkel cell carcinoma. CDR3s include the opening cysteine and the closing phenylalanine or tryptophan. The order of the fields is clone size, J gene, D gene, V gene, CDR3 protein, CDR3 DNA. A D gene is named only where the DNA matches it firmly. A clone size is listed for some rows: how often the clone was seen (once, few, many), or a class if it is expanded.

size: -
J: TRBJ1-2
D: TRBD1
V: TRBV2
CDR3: CATRTGEGSYGYTF
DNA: TGTGCCACCAGGACAGGGGAGGGTTCCTATGGCTACACCTTC

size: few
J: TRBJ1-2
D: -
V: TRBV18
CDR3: CASSPPAGPGAGGYTF
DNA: TGTGCCAGCTCACCACCGGCGGGGCCAGGGGCGGGCGGCTACACCTTC

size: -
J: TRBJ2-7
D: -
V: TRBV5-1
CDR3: CASSTTSFYEQYF
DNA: TGCGCCAGCAGCACTACTAGCTTTTACGAGCAGTACTTC

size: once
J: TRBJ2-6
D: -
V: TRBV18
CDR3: CASSPRTAGANVLTF
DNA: TGTGCCAGCTCACCCCGGACAGCTGGGGCCAACGTCCTGACTTTC

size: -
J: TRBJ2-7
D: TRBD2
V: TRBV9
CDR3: CASSPTSGNYEQYF
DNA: TGTGCCAGCAGCCCAACTAGCGGAAACTACGAGCAGTACTTC

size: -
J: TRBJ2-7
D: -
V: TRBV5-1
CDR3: CASSDTRRVSYEQYF
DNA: TGCGCCAGCAGCGATACACGGCGCGTCTCCTACGAGCAGTACTTC

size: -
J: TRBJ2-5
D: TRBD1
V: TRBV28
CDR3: CASSLGGQGETQYF
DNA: TGTGCCAGCAGCCTTGGGGGACAGGGAGAGACCCAGTACTTC

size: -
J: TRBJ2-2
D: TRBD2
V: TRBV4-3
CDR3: CASSRRVLAANTGELFF
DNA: TGCGCCAGCAGCCGGAGGGTACTAGCGGCGAACACCGGGGAGCTGTTTTTT

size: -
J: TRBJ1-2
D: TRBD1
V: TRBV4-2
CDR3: CASSHLRTGYGYTF
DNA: TGTGCCAGCAGCCACCTAAGGACAGGCTATGGCTACACCTTC

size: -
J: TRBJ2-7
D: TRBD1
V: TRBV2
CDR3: CASKRPGGIYEQYF
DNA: TGTGCCAGCAAGAGGCCAGGGGGCATCTACGAGCAGTACTTC

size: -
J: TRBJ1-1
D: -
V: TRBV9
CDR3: CASSVEIGGTEAFF
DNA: TGTGCCAGCAGCGTAGAGATCGGGGGGACTGAAGCTTTCTTT

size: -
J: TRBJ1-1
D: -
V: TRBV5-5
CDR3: CASSWGSRRSTEAFF
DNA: TGTGCCAGCAGCTGGGGGTCACGGAGGTCCACTGAAGCTTTCTTT

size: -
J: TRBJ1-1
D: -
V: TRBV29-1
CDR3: CSVDRFHSGHEEGAFF
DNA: TGCAGCGTTGATCGGTTCCATTCGGGACACGAAGAGGGGGCTTTCTTT

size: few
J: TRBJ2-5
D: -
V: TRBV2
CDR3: CASSPGTSETQYF
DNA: TGTGCCAGCAGTCCTGGGACAAGTGAGACCCAGTACTTC

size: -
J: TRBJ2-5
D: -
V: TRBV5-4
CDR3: CASSLGRETQYF
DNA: TGTGCCAGCAGCTTGGGGAGGGAGACCCAGTACTTC

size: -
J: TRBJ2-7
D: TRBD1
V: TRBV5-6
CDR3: CASSGADRGFYEQYF
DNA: TGTGCCAGCAGCGGTGCCGACAGGGGGTTTTACGAGCAGTACTTC

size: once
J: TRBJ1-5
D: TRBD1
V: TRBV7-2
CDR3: CASSLTRQGSTSHQPQHF
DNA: TGTGCCAGCAGCCTAACACGACAGGGTTCAACAAGTCATCAGCCCCAGCATTTT

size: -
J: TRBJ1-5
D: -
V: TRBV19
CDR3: CASKHGTHSNQLQHF
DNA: TGTGCCAGTAAGCACGGGACACATAGCAATCAGCTCCAGCATTTT

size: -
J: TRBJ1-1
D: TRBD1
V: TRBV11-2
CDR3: CASSLTGVNTEAFF
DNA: TGTGCCAGCAGCTTGACAGGGGTGAACACTGAAGCTTTCTTT

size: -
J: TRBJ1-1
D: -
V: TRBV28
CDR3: CASSFRHFEAFF
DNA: TGTGCCAGCAGTTTTCGTCACTTTGAAGCTTTCTTT

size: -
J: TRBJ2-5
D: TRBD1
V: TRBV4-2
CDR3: CASSYIQGNQETQYF
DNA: TGTGCCAGCAGCTACATACAGGGGAACCAAGAGACCCAGTACTTC

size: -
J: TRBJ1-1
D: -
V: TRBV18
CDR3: CASSPSQPGFWTEAFF
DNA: TGTGCCAGCTCACCAAGTCAGCCGGGCTTTTGGACTGAAGCTTTCTTT

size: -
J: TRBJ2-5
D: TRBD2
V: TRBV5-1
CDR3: CASSLVGGLTETQYF
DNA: TGCGCCAGCAGCTTGGTCGGGGGACTAACGGAGACCCAGTACTTC

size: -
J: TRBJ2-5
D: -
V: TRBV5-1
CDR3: CANSLASTPEETQYF
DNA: TGCGCCAACAGCTTGGCCTCCACTCCTGAAGAGACCCAGTACTTC

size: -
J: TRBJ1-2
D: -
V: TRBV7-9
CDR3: CASSADLGRNYGYTF
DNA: TGTGCCAGCAGCGCAGATCTGGGACGTAACTATGGCTACACCTTC

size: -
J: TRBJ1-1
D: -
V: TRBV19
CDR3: CASSTFFLDTEAFF
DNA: TGTGCCAGTAGTACCTTCTTTCTGGACACTGAAGCTTTCTTT

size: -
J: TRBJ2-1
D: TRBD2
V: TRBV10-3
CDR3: CAISDATSGPANEQFF
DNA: TGTGCCATCAGTGACGCTACTAGCGGGCCCGCCAATGAGCAGTTCTTC

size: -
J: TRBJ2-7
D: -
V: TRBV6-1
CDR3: CASREMGRARGVYEQYF
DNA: TGTGCCAGCAGGGAAATGGGTAGGGCCAGGGGGGTTTACGAGCAGTACTTC

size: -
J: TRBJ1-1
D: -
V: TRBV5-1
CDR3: CASSLFGTEAFF
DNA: TGCGCCAGCAGCTTGTTTGGTACTGAAGCTTTCTTT

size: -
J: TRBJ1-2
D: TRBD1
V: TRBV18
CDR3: CASSPSPGQGYYGYTF
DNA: TGTGCCAGCTCACCGTCTCCGGGACAGGGCTACTATGGCTACACCTTC

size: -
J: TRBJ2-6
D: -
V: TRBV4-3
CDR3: CASSQHVPGANVLTF
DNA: TGCGCCAGCAGCCAACACGTGCCTGGGGCCAACGTCCTGACTTTC

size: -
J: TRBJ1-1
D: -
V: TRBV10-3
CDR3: CAITETATLRNTEAFF
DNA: TGTGCCATCACTGAGACAGCGACCTTGAGAAACACTGAAGCTTTCTTT

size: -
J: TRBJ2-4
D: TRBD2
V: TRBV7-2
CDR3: CASSSSGGIQYF
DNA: TGTGCCAGCAGCTCCTCGGGGGGAATTCAGTACTTC

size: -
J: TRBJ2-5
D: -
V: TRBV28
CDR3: CASTLARGRGETQYF
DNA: TGTGCCAGCACCCTAGCAAGGGGAAGAGGGGAGACCCAGTACTTC

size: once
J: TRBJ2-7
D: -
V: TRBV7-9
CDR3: CASSLGGVRSYEQYF
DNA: TGTGCCAGCAGCTTAGGGGGAGTACGATCCTACGAGCAGTACTTC

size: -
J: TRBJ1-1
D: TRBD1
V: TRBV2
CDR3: CASSYGQGNTEAFF
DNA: TGTGCCAGCAGTTACGGACAGGGGAACACTGAAGCTTTCTTT

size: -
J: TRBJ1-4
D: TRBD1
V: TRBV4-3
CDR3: CASSLVGTGIEKLFF
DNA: TGCGCCAGCAGCCTAGTAGGGACAGGGATTGAAAAACTGTTTTTT

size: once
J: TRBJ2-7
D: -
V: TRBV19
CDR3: CASSIRAGVPYEQYF
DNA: TGTGCCAGTAGTATTCGGGCAGGCGTCCCCTACGAGCAGTACTTC

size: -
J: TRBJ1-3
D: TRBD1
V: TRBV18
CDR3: CASSPRQGAGNTIYF
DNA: TGTGCCAGCTCACCGAGACAGGGAGCTGGAAACACCATATATTTT

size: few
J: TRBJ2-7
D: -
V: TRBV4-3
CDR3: CASSQDPSQSYEQYF
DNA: TGCGCCAGCAGCCAAGATCCCTCACAGTCCTACGAGCAGTACTTC

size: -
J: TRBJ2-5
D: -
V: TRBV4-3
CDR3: CASSQGTAYQETQYF
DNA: TGCGCCAGCAGCCAAGGGACGGCGTACCAAGAGACCCAGTACTTC

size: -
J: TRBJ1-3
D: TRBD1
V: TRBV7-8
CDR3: CASSYRTGDSGNTIYF
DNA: TGTGCCAGCAGCTACCGGACAGGGGACTCTGGAAACACCATATATTTT

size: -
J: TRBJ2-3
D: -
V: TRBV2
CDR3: CASSEGRVVHTQYF
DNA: TGTGCCAGCAGTGAAGGCAGGGTCGTTCATACGCAGTATTTT

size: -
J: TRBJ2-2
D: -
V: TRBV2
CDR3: CASSENSWLTGELFF
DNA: TGTGCCAGCAGTGAGAACAGTTGGCTCACCGGGGAGCTGTTTTTT

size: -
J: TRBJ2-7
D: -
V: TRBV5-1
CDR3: CASMEGLEQYF
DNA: TGCGCCAGCATGGAGGGGTTGGAGCAGTACTTC

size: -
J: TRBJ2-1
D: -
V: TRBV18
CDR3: CASSPRQGFNEQFF
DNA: TGTGCCAGCTCACCACGGCAGGGTTTCAATGAGCAGTTCTTC

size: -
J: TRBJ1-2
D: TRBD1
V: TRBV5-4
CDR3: CASSSGQGYYGYTF
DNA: TGTGCCAGCAGCTCTGGACAGGGATACTATGGCTACACCTTC

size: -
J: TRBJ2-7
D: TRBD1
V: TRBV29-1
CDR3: CSVGTGYEQYF
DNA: TGCAGCGTGGGGACAGGCTACGAGCAGTACTTC

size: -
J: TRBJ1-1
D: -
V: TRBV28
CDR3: CASSFITMNTEAFF
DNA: TGTGCCAGCAGTTTTATTACCATGAACACTGAAGCTTTCTTT

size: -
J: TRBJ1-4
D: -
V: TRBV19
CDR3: CASKDPGRSNEKLFF
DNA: TGTGCCAGTAAAGATCCGGGGCGGTCTAATGAAAAACTGTTTTTT

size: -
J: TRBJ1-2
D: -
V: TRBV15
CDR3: CATSRDLGRGYGYTF
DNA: TGTGCCACCAGCAGAGATCTCGGCCGGGGCTATGGCTACACCTTC

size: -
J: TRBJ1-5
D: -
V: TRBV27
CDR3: CASSLWGGNQPQHF
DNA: TGTGCCAGCAGTTTATGGGGCGGGAATCAGCCCCAGCATTTT

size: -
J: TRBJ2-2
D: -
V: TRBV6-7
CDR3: CASKRSCTGELFF
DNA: TGTGCCAGCAAACGGTCTTGCACCGGGGAGCTGTTTTTT

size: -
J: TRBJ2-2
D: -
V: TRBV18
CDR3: CATNREYTGELFF
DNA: TGTGCCACCAACAGGGAGTACACCGGGGAGCTGTTTTTT

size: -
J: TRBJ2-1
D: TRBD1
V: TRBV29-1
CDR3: CSVRGQGSISYNEQFF
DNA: TGCAGCGTTCGGGGACAGGGGAGTATATCCTACAATGAGCAGTTCTTC